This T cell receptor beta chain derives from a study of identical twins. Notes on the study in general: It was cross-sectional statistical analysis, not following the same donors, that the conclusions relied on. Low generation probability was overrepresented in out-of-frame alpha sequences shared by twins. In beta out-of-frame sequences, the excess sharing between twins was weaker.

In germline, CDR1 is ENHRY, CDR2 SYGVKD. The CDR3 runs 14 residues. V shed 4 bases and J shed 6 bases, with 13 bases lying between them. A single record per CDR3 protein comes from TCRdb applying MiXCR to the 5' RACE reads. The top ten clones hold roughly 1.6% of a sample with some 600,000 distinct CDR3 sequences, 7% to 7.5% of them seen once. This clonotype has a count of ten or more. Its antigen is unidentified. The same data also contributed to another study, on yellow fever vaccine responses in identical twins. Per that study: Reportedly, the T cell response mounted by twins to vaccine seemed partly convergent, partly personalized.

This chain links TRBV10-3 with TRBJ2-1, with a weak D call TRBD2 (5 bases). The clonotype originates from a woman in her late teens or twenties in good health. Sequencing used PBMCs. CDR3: CAISVSGVGNEQFF. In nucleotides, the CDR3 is TGTGCCATCAGTGTGTCCGGGGTGGGCAATGAGCAGTTCTTC.